The 19 T cell receptor beta chains below come from one sample, sequenced in a study of shared clonotypes between healthy human individuals (dated by TCRdb to the early 2020s). The library came from the immunoSEQ multiplex PCR assay. This is the immuneACCESS table as TCRdb keeps it, with only in-frame sequences that have V and J called. A part of the clones is gone; compared with another copy, unresolved V genes explain less than half, and the rest is unexplained. The sample table shows about 1 million clones, and approximately 80% are seen once. The top ten clonotypes cover more than 0.5% of the sample. Sequences were obtained from memory CD4+ T cells from PBMCs. In the paper's terms, the cell subset or site label means: CD45RA-negative fraction. The receptor source for this set is a man younger than 35 in good health. Some clones in this sample may be carry-over from other donors' samples.

This sequence joins TRBV29-1 and TRBJ1-1; 7 bases are a match to TRBD1. Germline assignment: CDR1 SQVTM and CDR2 ANQGSEA. V trimming: 6 bases; J trimming: 7 bases; junction bases outside the gene matches: 2. CDR3 length: 10 residues. The DNA for the CDR3 is TGCAGCGTAGGACAGGTTGAAGCTTTCTTT. The encoded protein is CSVGQVEAFF. Combining the CDR3 with reference TRBV29-1 and TRBJ1-1 gives the whole variable domain SAVISQKPSRDICQRGTSLTIQCQVDSQVTMMFWYRQQPGQSLTLIATANQGSEATYESGFVIDKFPISRPNLTFSTLTVSNMSPEDSSIYLCSVGQVEAFFGQGTRLTVV.

The gene calls are TRBV5-1 and TRBJ1-3; 11 bases agree with TRBD1. This CDR3 is 19 amino acids long. Germline CDR1 and CDR2: SGHRS and YFSETQ. J was trimmed by 4 bases and V by 4 bases; bases with no gene match: 16. The CDR3 nucleotides read TGCGCCAGCAGCCCGAGCCTTTACGGGACAGGGGGACTCGGAAACACCATATATTTT. Encoded protein: CASSPSLYGTGGLGNTIYF. The variable domain in full, with the rest retrieved from reference TRBV5-1 and TRBJ1-3, is KAGVTQTPRYLIKTRGQQVTLSCSPISGHRSVSWYQQTPGQGLQFLFEYFSETQRNKGNFPGRFSGRQFSNSRSEMNVSTLELGDSALYLCASSPSLYGTGGLGNTIYFGEGSWLTVV.

Of note for this clone: This CDR3 is also generated by other DNA sequences in the sample. The chain recombines TRBV7-2 with TRBJ2-1; TRBD2 matches at 11 bases. The J segment lost 9 bases and the V segment lost 5 bases, leaving 3 bases of the junction unmatched. CDR3 length equals 13 residues. CDR1 and CDR2 (germline): SGHTA, FQGNSA. The CDR3 sequence: CASSPGTSGEQFF. CDR3 coding DNA: TGTGCCAGCAGCCCCGGGACTAGCGGTGAGCAGTTCTTC.

This clone was recorded a few times. J is TRBJ2-3 and V is TRBV9; 11 bases match TRBD2. Trimming removed 2 bases from V and 6 bases from J; junction bases left unmatched: 5. The length of the CDR3 is 15 residues. Per the germline V gene, CDR1 is SGDLS and CDR2 is YYNGEE. This CDR3 is CASSVSTSGSDTQYF. The CDR3 bases are TGTGCCAGCAGCGTTTCAACTAGCGGGAGTGATACGCAGTATTTT.

V gene TRBV5-1 combines with J gene TRBJ2-3; D is perhaps TRBD2 (6 bases). This CDR3 has 15 residues. Germline V gene data show CDR1 as SGHRS and CDR2 as YFSETQ. V lost 6 bases and J 2 bases, leaving 16 bases between the germline ends. CDR3 in amino acids: CASTNSGALTDTQYF. The CDR3 DNA is TGCGCCAGCACTAATTCGGGAGCGCTCACAGATACGCAGTATTTT.

The J gene is TRBJ2-3, the V gene TRBV29-1; no reliable D call. The germline V gene encodes CDR1 SQVTM and CDR2 ANQGSEA. The CDR3 contains 12 residues. The V gene lost 3 bases and the J gene lost 7 bases, with 11 bases spanning the gap. In DNA form, the CDR3 reads TGCAGCGTTGACGTCGGAAGAAATACGCAGTATTTT. Its translation: CSVDVGRNTQYF.

This clone was detected only once. The V call is TRBV11-2, the J call TRBJ2-2; 8 positions match TRBD2. The CDR3 runs to 16 residues. Germline-derived CDR1 and CDR2 are SGHAT and FQNNGV. The V and J ends lost 5 bases and 4 bases, in that order; junction bases with no gene match: 9. CDR3 region: CASSASGLVGTGELFF. The CDR3 DNA reads as TGTGCCAGCAGCGCTAGCGGGCTAGTTGGCACCGGGGAGCTGTTTTTT.

The chain recombines TRBV6-6 with TRBJ1-2; TRBD1 is a possible D gene (5 bases). The V and J ends lost 5 bases and 7 bases respectively, with 20 bases between them. The CDR3 spans 15 residues. The germline V gene encodes CDR1 MNHNY and CDR2 SVGAGI (reference sequence). This CDR3 reads CASSSLQGWGGGYTF. Written as DNA, the CDR3 is TGTGCCAGCAGTAGCCTTCAGGGATGGGGGGGTGGCTACACCTTC.

The chain links TRBV7-2 to TRBJ2-2, with D uncertain. This CDR3 is built from 14 residues. V lost 3 bases, J lost 2 bases, and 7 bases lay in between. Germline loops: CDR1 SGHTA, CDR2 FQGNSA. CDR3 protein: CASSLNFNTGELFF. The CDR3, as DNA: TGTGCCAGCAGCTTGAACTTCAACACCGGGGAGCTGTTTTTT.

The V and J genes are TRBV9 and TRBJ1-1; perhaps TRBD1 as D (5 bases). Germline-derived CDR1 and CDR2 are SGDLS and YYNGEE. This CDR3 comprises 15 residues. V lost 4 bases, J lost 1 base, and 14 bases lay in between. CDR3 sequence reads: CASSTDPQGNTEAFF. CDR3 DNA: TGTGCCAGCAGCACAGATCCTCAGGGGAACACTGAAGCTTTCTTT.

This clone was counted a single time. This chain uses TRBV6-4 with TRBJ1-2; no reliable D call. In germline, CDR1 is MRHNA, CDR2 SNTAGT. The V gene lost 5 bases and the J gene lost 5 bases, with 15 bases spanning the gap. The length of the CDR3 is 14 residues. The DNA for the CDR3 is TGTGCCAGCAGTCCGGAGATGGGAGGGTATGGCTACACCTTC. Amino acids: CASSPEMGGYGYTF.

This chain connects TRBV7-2 to TRBJ2-7; a weak D match, TRBD2 (6 bases). Germline V gene sequence: CDR1 SGHTA, CDR2 FQGNSA. V was clipped by 1 base and J by 3 bases, with 10 bases between them. This CDR3 has 14 amino acids. CDR3 in DNA: TGTGCCAGCAGCTTAGACGGGAGATACTACGAGCAGTACTTC. Translated: CASSLDGRYYEQYF.

As concerns this clone: A read error may produce the germline difference seen at one junction end. This rearrangement joins TRBV6-1 to TRBJ2-6; unclear D gene. Germline V gene data show CDR1 as MNHNS and CDR2 as SASEGT. The CDR3 has 16 residues. The CDR3 nucleotides are TGTGCCAGCAGGGAAGCACTTAGCTCTGGGGCCAACGTCCTGACTTTC. Protein product: CASREALSSGANVLTF.

The V call is TRBV6-5, the J call TRBJ2-3, with D possibly being TRBD2 (6 bases). Germline-derived CDR1 and CDR2 are MNHEY and SVGAGI. The CDR3 length is 16 residues. V shed 4 bases and J shed 0 bases, with 14 bases lying between them. In nucleotides, the CDR3 is TGTGCCAGCAGTTGGGGACTGAGCCCTAGCACAGATACGCAGTATTTT. This codes for CASSWGLSPSTDTQYF.

The CDR3 coding sequence is TGTGCCAGCAGCTTCGGACAGGGCGGAGATACGCAGTATTTT. Amino acid sequence: CASSFGQGGDTQYF. The genes are TRBV7-3 and TRBJ2-3; 8 bases are shared with TRBD1. Germline CDR1 and CDR2: SGHTA and FQGTGA. Germline trimming cut 3 bases from V and 5 bases from J; bases unmatched to any gene: 4. The length of the CDR3 is 14 residues.

V gene TRBV28 combines with J gene TRBJ2-5, with D unresolved. This CDR3 contains 13 residues. Trimming pared 6 bases from V and 1 base from J, leaving 9 bases between. Germline V gene lookup returns CDR1 MDHEN and CDR2 SYDVKM. The CDR3 spells CASSPGFQETQYF. The CDR3 DNA is TGTGCCAGCAGCCCCGGATTCCAAGAGACCCAGTACTTC.

The chain employs TRBV7-3 and TRBJ1-4, with D possibly matching TRBD1 (6 bases). Between the trimmed V and J ends, which lost 4 bases and 0 bases, there was a span of 15 bases. The CDR3 consists of 17 residues. Germline assignment: CDR1 SGHTA and CDR2 FQGTGA. In nucleotides, the CDR3 is TGTGCCAGCAGCTCAAGGCCGGGGGCGGCAACTAATGAAAAACTGTTTTTT. The encoded protein is CASSSRPGAATNEKLFF.

This clone was observed once. The chain is built from TRBV27 and TRBJ1-1; TRBD1 matches at 8 bases. There are 14 residues in the CDR3. V lost 5 bases to trimming and J lost 4 bases; unmatched junction nucleotides: 6. The germline CDR1 and CDR2 sequences are MNHEY and SMNVEV (reference sequence). The CDR3 bases are TGTGCCAGCAGTGACACGGACAGGGCCACTGAAGCTTTCTTT. Translating gives CASSDTDRATEAFF.

The gene calls are TRBV29-1 and TRBJ1-2; 7 positions match TRBD1. V lost 6 bases, J lost 5 bases, and 9 bases stayed unmatched. The CDR3 extends over 13 amino acids. Germline values: CDR1 SQVTM, CDR2 ANQGSEA. This CDR3 is CSVTTGDGYGYTF. CDR3 nucleotide sequence: TGCAGCGTGACAACAGGGGACGGGTATGGCTACACCTTC.